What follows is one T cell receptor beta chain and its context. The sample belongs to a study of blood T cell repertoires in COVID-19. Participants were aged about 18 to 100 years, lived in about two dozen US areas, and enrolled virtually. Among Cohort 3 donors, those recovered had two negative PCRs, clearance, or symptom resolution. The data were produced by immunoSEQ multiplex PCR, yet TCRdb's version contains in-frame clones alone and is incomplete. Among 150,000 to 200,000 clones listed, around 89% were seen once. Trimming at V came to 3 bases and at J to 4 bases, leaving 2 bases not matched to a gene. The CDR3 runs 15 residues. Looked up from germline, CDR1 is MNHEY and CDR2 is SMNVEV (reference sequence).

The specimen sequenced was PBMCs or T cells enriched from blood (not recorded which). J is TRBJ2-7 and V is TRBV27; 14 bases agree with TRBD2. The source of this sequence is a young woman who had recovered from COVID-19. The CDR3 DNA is TGTGCCAGCAGTTTCCGACTAGCGGGAGGGTACGAGCAGTACTTC. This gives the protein CASSFRLAGGYEQYF.